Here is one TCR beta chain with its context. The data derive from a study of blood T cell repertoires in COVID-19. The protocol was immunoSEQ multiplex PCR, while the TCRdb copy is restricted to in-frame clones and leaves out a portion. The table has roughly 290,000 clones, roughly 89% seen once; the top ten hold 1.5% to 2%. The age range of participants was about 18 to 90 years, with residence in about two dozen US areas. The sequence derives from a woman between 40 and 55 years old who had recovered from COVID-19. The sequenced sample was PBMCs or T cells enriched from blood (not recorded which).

The CDR3 reads CASSFLGRGTPDEQYF. CDR3 DNA sequence: TGTGCCAGCAGCTTTTTGGGCAGGGGCACACCTGACGAGCAGTACTTC. V gene TRBV7-9 combines with J gene TRBJ2-7; D might be TRBD1 (6 bases). Germline V gene lookup returns CDR1 SEHNR and CDR2 FQNEAQ (reference sequence). The V end lost 3 bases, the J end lost 5 bases, and 20 bases lay between the germline ends. The CDR3 extends over 16 amino acids.